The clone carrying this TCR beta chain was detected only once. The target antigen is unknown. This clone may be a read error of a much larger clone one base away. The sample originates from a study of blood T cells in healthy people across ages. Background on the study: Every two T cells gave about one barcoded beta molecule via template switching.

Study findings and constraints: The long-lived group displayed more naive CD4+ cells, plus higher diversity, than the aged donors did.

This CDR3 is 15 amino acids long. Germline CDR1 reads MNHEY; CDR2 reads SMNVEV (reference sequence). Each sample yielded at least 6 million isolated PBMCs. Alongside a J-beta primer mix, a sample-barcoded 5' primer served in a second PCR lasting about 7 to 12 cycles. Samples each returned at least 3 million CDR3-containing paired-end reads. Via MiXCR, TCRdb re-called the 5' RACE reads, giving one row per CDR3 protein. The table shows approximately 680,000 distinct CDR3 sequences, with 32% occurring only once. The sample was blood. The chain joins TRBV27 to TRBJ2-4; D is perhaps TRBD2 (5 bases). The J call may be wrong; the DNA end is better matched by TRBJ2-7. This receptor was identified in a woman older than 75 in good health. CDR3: CANSSPPGGLYEQYF. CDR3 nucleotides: TGTGCCAACAGTTCTCCCCCCGGCGGACTCTACGAGCAGTACTTC.